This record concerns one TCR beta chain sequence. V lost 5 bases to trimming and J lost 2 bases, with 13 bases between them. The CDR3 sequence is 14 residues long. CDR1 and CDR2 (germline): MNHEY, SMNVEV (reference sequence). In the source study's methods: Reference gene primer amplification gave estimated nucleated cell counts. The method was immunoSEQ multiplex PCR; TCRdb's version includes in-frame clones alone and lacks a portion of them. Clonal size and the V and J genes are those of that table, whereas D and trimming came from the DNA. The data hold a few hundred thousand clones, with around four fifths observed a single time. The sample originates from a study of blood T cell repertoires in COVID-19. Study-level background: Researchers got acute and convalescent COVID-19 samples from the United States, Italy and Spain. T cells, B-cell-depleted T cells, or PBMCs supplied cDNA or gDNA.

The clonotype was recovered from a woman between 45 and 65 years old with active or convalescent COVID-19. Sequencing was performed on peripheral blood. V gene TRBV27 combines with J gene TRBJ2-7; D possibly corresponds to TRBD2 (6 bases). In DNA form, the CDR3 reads TGTGCCAGCAGTCTAGGCGGGGTTACCTACGAGCAGTACTTC. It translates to CASSLGGVTYEQYF.